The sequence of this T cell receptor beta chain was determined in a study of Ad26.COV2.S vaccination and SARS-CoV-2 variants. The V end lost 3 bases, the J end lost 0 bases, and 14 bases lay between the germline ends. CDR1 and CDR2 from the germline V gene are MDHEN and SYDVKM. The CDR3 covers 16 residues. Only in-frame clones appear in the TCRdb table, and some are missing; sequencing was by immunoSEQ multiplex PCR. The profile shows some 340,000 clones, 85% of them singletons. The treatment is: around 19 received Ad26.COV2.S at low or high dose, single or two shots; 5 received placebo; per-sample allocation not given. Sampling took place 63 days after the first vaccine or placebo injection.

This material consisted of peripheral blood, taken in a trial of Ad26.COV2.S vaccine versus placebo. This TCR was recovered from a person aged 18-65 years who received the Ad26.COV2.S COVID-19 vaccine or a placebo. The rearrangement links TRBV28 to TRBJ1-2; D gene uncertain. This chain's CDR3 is CASSLPVPGPNYGYTF. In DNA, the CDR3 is TGTGCCAGCAGTTTGCCGGTCCCTGGTCCTAACTATGGCTACACCTTC.